This section outlines one T cell receptor beta chain sequence together with its context. Its antigen is as yet unknown. The junction departs from the called germline gene at one end, perhaps through a read error. The data are from a study of blood T cells in healthy people across ages. Study details: Roughly one uniquely barcoded beta molecule per two T cells was captured.

A sample-barcoded 5' primer and a J-beta primer mix were used in a second PCR of roughly 6 to 12 cycles. TCRdb passed the 5' RACE reads through MiXCR, listing each CDR3 protein once. The sample shows about 1.5 million distinct CDR3 sequences, 42% of them seen only once. Study-wide points: Underestimates were what the diversity estimates from one million T cells were considered to be.

Germline loops: CDR1 DFQATT, CDR2 SNEGSKA (reference sequence). The CDR3 has 12 residues. Sample donors were healthy Caucasian individuals that came from Russia, aged 6 to 90. Specimen: blood. The receptor was derived from a woman under 30 in good health. The chain is built from TRBV20-1 and TRBJ1-3; TRBD1 might be the D (5 bases). The CDR3 DNA reads as TGCAGTGCTTGGGACTCTGGAAGCACCATATATTTT. Residues: CSAWDSGSTIYF.